The 21 T cell receptor beta chains presented below share a single source sample, sequenced in a study of cytomegalovirus exposure and HLA in healthy donors. Amplification used 60 Vbeta primers and 13 Jbeta primers. Assay: immunoSEQ multiplex PCR; the TCRdb copy retains only in-frame clones and omits some. The data contain about 110,000 clones, 82% of them singletons. The source material was PBMCs. These receptors all stem from a man younger than 40 in good health and CMV-seropositive.

The V gene is TRBV6-4, the J gene TRBJ2-3; 10 nucleotides align to TRBD2. The CDR3 has 17 residues. Losses at the gene ends were 8 bases for V and 5 bases for J; bases not matched to a gene: 16. Germline V gives CDR1 MRHNA, CDR2 SNTAGT. The chain's CDR3 is CASSPSVGAGGRDTQYF. The CDR3 nucleotides are TGTGCCAGCTCCCCCAGTGTAGGAGCGGGGGGGCGAGATACGCAGTATTTT.

This chain uses TRBV5-4 with TRBJ2-2; 9 bases agree with TRBD1. The trim removed 4 bases at V and 4 bases at J, leaving 11 bases unmatched. The germline gives CDR1 SGHNT, CDR2 YYREEE (reference sequence). This CDR3 is built from 17 residues. CDR3 in DNA: TGTGCCAGCAGCCCCAACCCTGACAGGGGGGGCACCGGGGAGCTGTTTTTT. Translating gives CASSPNPDRGGTGELFF. Looking up the rest from reference TRBV5-4 and TRBJ2-2 gives the full variable domain: ETGVTQSPTHLIKTRGQQVTLRCSSQSGHNTVSWYQQALGQGPQFIFQYYREEENGRGNFPPRFSGLQFPNYSSELNVNALELDDSALYLCASSPNPDRGGTGELFFGEGSRLTVL.

This chain joins TRBV6-5 and TRBJ1-6; a possible D gene is TRBD1 (6 bases). V was clipped by 8 bases and J by 7 bases, with 15 bases between them. From germline, CDR1 is MNHEY and CDR2 SVGAGI. This CDR3 spans 14 amino acids. The DNA for the CDR3 is TGTGCCAGCCGTGGAGACAGGAGAAATTCACCCCTCCACTTT. Protein: CASRGDRRNSPLHF.

This chain joins TRBV7-2 and TRBJ2-5, with D possibly matching TRBD2 (5 bases). The CDR3 has 14 amino acids. The V end was cut by 5 bases, the J end by 3 bases, with 13 bases between. Germline assignment: CDR1 SGHTA and CDR2 FQGNSA. In DNA, the CDR3 is TGTGCCAGCAGCGTTGAGAGCGGAGAAGAGACCCAGTACTTC. Amino acid sequence: CASSVESGEETQYF.

This chain connects TRBV7-2 to TRBJ2-2; D might be TRBD1 (5 bases). Germline V gene sequence: CDR1 SGHTA, CDR2 FQGNSA. The CDR3 is made up of 15 amino acids. V was shortened by 2 bases and J by 2 bases, with 9 bases between the two germline ends. CDR3 in DNA: TGTGCCAGCAGCTTACAGGGTGCCAACACCGGGGAGCTGTTTTTT. Translation gives CASSLQGANTGELFF.

This clone is a singleton in its sample. The rearrangement links TRBV5-4 to TRBJ2-7; 7 bases agree with TRBD2. CDR3 length: 14 residues. V was pared by 0 bases and J by 2 bases, with 2 bases of the junction left unmatched. Germline V gene lookup returns CDR1 SGHNT and CDR2 YYREEE (reference sequence). The CDR3 loop reads CASSLGLATYEQYF. The CDR3, as DNA: TGTGCCAGCAGCTTGGGACTAGCTACCTACGAGCAGTACTTC. The complete variable domain, with remaining parts taken from reference TRBV5-4 and TRBJ2-7, reads ETGVTQSPTHLIKTRGQQVTLRCSSQSGHNTVSWYQQALGQGPQFIFQYYREEENGRGNFPPRFSGLQFPNYSSELNVNALELDDSALYLCASSLGLATYEQYFGPGTRLTVT.

This chain connects TRBV6-5 to TRBJ2-1, with a weak D call TRBD2 (6 bases). This CDR3 is built from 13 residues. V lost 6 bases to trimming and J lost 3 bases, with 9 bases between them. The germline V gene has CDR1 MNHEY and CDR2 SVGAGI. The CDR3 DNA is TGTGCCAGCAGGGGGGGACTCTACAATGAGCAGTTCTTC. This translates into CASRGGLYNEQFF.

The chain has TRBV6-5 and TRBJ2-6; D remains unclear. Germline CDR1 reads MNHEY; CDR2 reads SVGAGI. The CDR3 is 14 amino acids. The germline V and J ends were trimmed by 5 bases and 0 bases, with 5 bases remaining between them. CDR3 in amino acids: CASSAYSGANVLTF. In DNA, the CDR3 is TGTGCCAGCAGTGCGTACTCTGGGGCCAACGTCCTGACTTTC.

V is TRBV30 and J is TRBJ2-7, with TRBD2 matching over 9 bases. Trimming at V came to 3 bases and at J to 3 bases, leaving 6 bases not matched to a gene. Germline-derived CDR1 and CDR2 are GTSNPN and SVGIG (reference sequence). This CDR3 spans 14 amino acids. The CDR3: CAWRPAGGFYEQYF. For the CDR3, the DNA is TGTGCCTGGAGGCCAGCGGGGGGCTTCTACGAGCAGTACTTC. The variable domain in full, with the rest retrieved from reference TRBV30 and TRBJ2-7, is SQTIHQWPATLVQPVGSPLSLECTVEGTSNPNLYWYRQAAGRGLQLLFYSVGIGQISSEVPQNLSASRPQDRQFILSSKKLLLSDSGFYLCAWRPAGGFYEQYFGPGTRLTVT.

The chain joins TRBV2 to TRBJ2-7; 7 bases match TRBD2. This CDR3 is built from 12 residues. With V trimmed by 5 bases and J by 5 bases, 3 bases remained unmatched. Germline CDR1 SNHLY, CDR2 FYNNEI. The CDR3 sequence is CASSRTRNEQYV. In DNA, the CDR3 is TGTGCCAGCAGTAGGACTAGGAACGAGCAGTACGTC.

This clone came up once. V and J are TRBV9 and TRBJ2-2; D might be TRBD2 (6 bases). The CDR3 extends over 16 amino acids. V lost 0 bases and J 0 bases, leaving 9 bases between the germline ends. Germline lookup yields CDR1 SGDLS and CDR2 YYNGEE. The CDR3 nucleotides are TGTGCCAGCAGCGTAGGCCCGGGGGCGAACACCGGGGAGCTGTTTTTT. Translating gives CASSVGPGANTGELFF.

The chain uses TRBV7-3 and TRBJ1-1; a possible D gene is TRBD1 (6 bases). The CDR3 sequence is 16 residues long. Germline V gene data show CDR1 as SGHTA and CDR2 as FQGTGA. V was pared by 1 base and J by 4 bases, with 16 bases between. CDR3 sequence (DNA): TGTGCCAGCAGCTTAATAGGGGGGGCGCTGACCACTGAAGCTTTCTTT. It specifies CASSLIGGALTTEAFF.

The J gene is TRBJ2-7, the V gene TRBV28, with 12 nucleotides matching TRBD1. Germline CDR1 MDHEN, CDR2 SYDVKM. Trimming at V came to 5 bases and at J to 2 bases, leaving 4 bases not matched to a gene. The CDR3 covers 15 residues. The CDR3 protein is CASSQGQGAPYEQYF. The CDR3 nucleotides read TGTGCCAGCAGTCAGGGACAGGGGGCTCCCTACGAGCAGTACTTC.

This rearrangement joins TRBV5-6 to TRBJ2-3; 9 nucleotides agree with TRBD2. Germline values: CDR1 SGHDT, CDR2 YYEEEE. The CDR3 has 16 residues. V shed 2 bases, J shed 5 bases, and the junction held 9 bases outside the gene matches. Written as DNA, the CDR3 is TGTGCCAGCAGCTTTTACAGAGCGGGGGGCCTAGATACGCAGTATTTT. Protein: CASSFYRAGGLDTQYF.

The rearrangement joins TRBV4-1 to TRBJ2-3, with D perhaps matching TRBD2 (6 bases). Germline values: CDR1 MGHRA, CDR2 YSYEKL. The CDR3 covers 15 residues. Deletions cut 1 base from V and 5 bases from J, with 13 bases between. CDR3 bases: TGCGCCAGCAGCCAAGTCGGCGAGGGAGGAGATACGCAGTATTTT. Its protein is CASSQVGEGGDTQYF.

CDR3 in amino acids: CASSQLDGLRNYGYTF. The CDR3, as DNA: TGCGCCAGCAGCCAGTTAGACGGGTTACGTAACTATGGCTACACCTTC. The rearrangement uses TRBV4-1 and TRBJ1-2; D not certain. This CDR3 is built from 16 residues. Germline V gene data show CDR1 as MGHRA and CDR2 as YSYEKL. Trimming cost V 3 bases and J 1 base, with 15 bases left between them.

The rearrangement uses TRBV7-9 and TRBJ2-3; TRBD2 is a possible D gene (7 bases). Trimming left V 4 bases short and J 6 bases short, with 20 bases between. Germline V lookup: CDR1 SEHNR, CDR2 FQNEAQ (reference sequence). The length of the CDR3 is 16 residues. In nucleotides, the CDR3 is TGTGCCAGCAGCTCCTCATCGGGGGGCGGGTCGGATACGCAGTATTTT. Its translation is CASSSSSGGGSDTQYF.

The rearrangement uses TRBV7-6 and TRBJ1-4; 9 positions agree with TRBD1. The CDR3 has 16 amino acids. V was clipped by 5 bases and J by 6 bases; unmatched bases: 10. Germline loops: CDR1 SGHVS, CDR2 FNYEAQ. The CDR3 loop reads CASSPYSTGGDEKLFF. The CDR3 DNA follows: TGTGCCAGCAGCCCCTACTCGACAGGGGGGGATGAAAAACTGTTTTTT.

The rearrangement uses TRBV11-3 and TRBJ2-1; D perhaps matches TRBD2 (6 bases). Germline values: CDR1 SGHNT, CDR2 YENEEA. CDR3 length: 15 amino acids. V dropped 5 bases and J dropped 6 bases, with 17 bases sitting between them. CDR3 region: CASSTSGTDLNEQFF. Written as DNA, the CDR3 is TGTGCCAGCAGCACCTCCGGGACTGACCTCAATGAGCAGTTCTTC.

This chain uses TRBV6-1 with TRBJ1-2; D is uncertain. This CDR3 contains 13 residues. Looked up from germline, CDR1 is MNHNS and CDR2 is SASEGT. Trimming removed 5 bases from V and 5 bases from J, with 12 bases in between. The CDR3, as DNA: TGTGCCAGCAGTCCCTTTCCGGTGTATGGCTACACCTTC. It translates to CASSPFPVYGYTF.

The chain couples TRBV28 to TRBJ1-5, with TRBD1 matching 10 bases. This CDR3 spans 17 amino acids. In germline, CDR1 is MDHEN, CDR2 SYDVKM. J gave up 0 bases and V 11 bases, and 13 bases lay outside the gene matches. The CDR3 loop reads CASNRDRGPYSNQPQHF. CDR3 DNA: TGTGCCTCTAACCGGGACAGGGGACCTTATAGCAATCAGCCCCAGCATTTT.